This TCR beta chain was observed in a study of siplizumab effects on memory and regulatory T cells (dated by TCRdb to about 2019). Turning to the overall study: The study looked at the effect of siplizumab, an anti-CD2 antibody, on alloreactive T-cell subsets in allogeneic mixed lymphocyte reactions made from human PBMCs.

Library preparation used the immunoSEQ multiplex PCR assay. The deep sequencing platform assayed around 94,000 TCR templates per sample. Genomic DNA extracted from sorted T cells was the material used for TCRbeta CDR3 sequencing. The paper's data handling went like this. The R programming language was used for clonal analysis of TCRbeta CDR3 data. Unstimulated samples were compared with post-reaction CFSE-low samples to define alloreactive CD4+ and CD8+ clones. Alloreactive CD4+ clones were assigned to regulatory or non-regulatory origin by matching sequences to sorted unstimulated Treg and non-Treg repertoires. Imported from immuneACCESS, the table was reduced by TCRdb to in-frame sequences with V and J called. These copies leave out some clones; in studies compared against another copy, an unresolved V gene accounts for under half, and the cause of the remainder is not known. V and J calls and clone size are as listed in that table; D and trimming were resolved from the DNA. Across this sample there are about 110,000 clones, with 80% to 95% seen only once. The ten largest make up 1.3% of the sample.

General findings and caveats noted by the study authors: Because sequences at frequencies below about 10^-5 were poorly captured, only a minor fraction of alloreactive clones could be mapped back to unstimulated subsets. The suppressive function of proliferating Tregs from siplizumab cultures was not functionally confirmed. For roughly 75-95% of proliferating CD4+ or CD8+ clones, no naive or memory phenotype could be assigned. Unstimulated naive T cells appeared more diverse than memory T cells, and naive cells seemed to contribute substantially to the alloresponse. Siplizumab significantly reduced the cumulative frequency of alloreactive sequences traceable to unstimulated CD4+ memory T cells. Among mappable alloreactive CD4+ clones, an average Treg-derived fraction of 68.8% was observed with siplizumab, compared with 25% to 30% in control reactions.

Notes on this clone: The antigen it binds to is not known. No much larger clonotype is one base removed from it; base qualities were not supplied.

Sorted unstimulated T cells and proliferating T cells recovered from mixed lymphocyte reactions were subjected to TCRbeta CDR3 sequencing. Fresh whole blood from nine to eleven HLA-typed healthy donors served as the source for isolating PBMCs. This TCR derives from a human donor in good health. Source material: CD4+ T cells sorted from blood.

DNA sequence: TGTGCCAGTCTCGCGAGCGGGAAGGGTGAGCAGTTCTTC. The translation is CASLASGKGEQFF. The rearrangement joined TRBV6-5 to TRBJ2-1, with 7 middle bases fitting TRBD2. From V the trimming removes 9 bases and from J it removes 9 bases, while the gene matches leave 11 bases of the junction unaccounted for. The CDR3 has 13 amino acids, counting the end cysteine and phenylalanine. This entry keeps only the CDR3 DNA: 39 bases, framed from base 1. According to the germline V gene, CDR1 reads MNHEY and CDR2 reads SVGAGI.